The rows below give T cell receptor beta chains drawn from one sample of a study of CD8 T cells in Susac syndrome. TCRdb re-called the immunoSEQ multiplex PCR reads with MiXCR, one entry per CDR3 protein. This repertoire shows around 180,000 distinct CDR3 sequences, 85% to 95% found once; its top ten account for 0.1% to 0.12%. The sequenced sample was CD4+ T cells from PBMCs. The receptors were sampled from a human donor with Susac syndrome. CDR3s include the opening cysteine and the closing phenylalanine or tryptophan. Each record gives: J gene, clone size, V gene, D gene, CDR3 DNA, CDR3 protein. The D gene is left open where the match is weak. Not every row has a clone size; where given, it reads once, few, many or a size class.

j_call: TRBJ2-6
clone_size: .
v_call: TRBV5-8
d_call: .
cdr3_nt: TGTGCCAGCAGGGACAGCCTCTCTGGGGCCAACGTCCTGACTTTC
cdr3_aa: CASRDSLSGANVLTF

j_call: TRBJ1-1
clone_size: .
v_call: TRBV3-1
d_call: TRBD1
cdr3_nt: TGTGCCAGCAGCCAATCCCAGGGGGCGAACACTGAAGCTTTCTTT
cdr3_aa: CASSQSQGANTEAFF

j_call: TRBJ2-1
clone_size: .
v_call: TRBV20-1
d_call: TRBD2
cdr3_nt: TGCAGTGCAGGGACTAGCGGGGGGGCCGACTACAATGAGCAGTTCTTC
cdr3_aa: CSAGTSGGADYNEQFF

j_call: TRBJ2-3
clone_size: .
v_call: TRBV29-1
d_call: .
cdr3_nt: TGCAGCGTTGCATCAGTAGATACGCAGTATTTT
cdr3_aa: CSVASVDTQYF

j_call: TRBJ1-4
clone_size: .
v_call: TRBV5-4
d_call: TRBD1
cdr3_nt: TGTGCCAGCAGCCACACAGGGGGGGATGAAAAACTGTTTTTT
cdr3_aa: CASSHTGGDEKLFF

j_call: TRBJ2-5
clone_size: .
v_call: TRBV7-9
d_call: TRBD1
cdr3_nt: TGTGCCAGCAGCTCCTCCGGGACAGAAAGAGGGACCCAGTACTTC
cdr3_aa: CASSSSGTERGTQYF

j_call: TRBJ2-7
clone_size: .
v_call: TRBV7-2
d_call: .
cdr3_nt: TGTGCCAGCAGCTTAGGGGCGGACCGCTACGAGCAGTACTTC
cdr3_aa: CASSLGADRYEQYF

j_call: TRBJ1-4
clone_size: .
v_call: TRBV29-1
d_call: .
cdr3_nt: TGCAGCACGGACGGGCTGGGACAAGGGGTGGGAAAACTGTTTTTT
cdr3_aa: CSTDGLGQGVGKLFF

j_call: TRBJ1-1
clone_size: .
v_call: TRBV5-6
d_call: .
cdr3_nt: TGTGCCAGCAGCTTGAAGGTGGGCGCTATGAACACTGAAGCTTTCTTT
cdr3_aa: CASSLKVGAMNTEAFF

j_call: TRBJ2-2
clone_size: .
v_call: TRBV5-4
d_call: TRBD1
cdr3_nt: TGTGCCAGCAGCCCCCCGGGACAGGGCAACACCGGGGAGCTGTTTTTT
cdr3_aa: CASSPPGQGNTGELFF

j_call: TRBJ2-1
clone_size: .
v_call: TRBV3-1
d_call: .
cdr3_nt: TGTGCCAGCAGCCAAGAAGGGTCGGGCATTGGACAGTTCTTC
cdr3_aa: CASSQEGSGIGQFF

j_call: TRBJ2-5
clone_size: once
v_call: TRBV20-1
d_call: TRBD1
cdr3_nt: TGCAGTGCTAGACGTACAGGGGATTGGAAAGAGACCCAGTACTTC
cdr3_aa: CSARRTGDWKETQYF

j_call: TRBJ2-7
clone_size: few
v_call: TRBV2
d_call: .
cdr3_nt: TGTGCCAGCACCTTAGCGGAGTTCGTCTACGAGCAGTACTTC
cdr3_aa: CASTLAEFVYEQYF

j_call: TRBJ2-1
clone_size: .
v_call: TRBV2
d_call: .
cdr3_nt: TGTGCCAGCAGACCCGAGGGGGGCAATGAGCAGTTCTTC
cdr3_aa: CASRPEGGNEQFF

j_call: TRBJ2-1
clone_size: few
v_call: TRBV2
d_call: .
cdr3_nt: TGTGCCACCAGCGTGTACAATGAGCAGTTCTTC
cdr3_aa: CATSVYNEQFF

j_call: TRBJ2-1
clone_size: .
v_call: TRBV20-1
d_call: .
cdr3_nt: TGCAGTGCTAGAGAGAGCGGTCGTTACAATGAGCAGTTCTTC
cdr3_aa: CSARESGRYNEQFF

j_call: TRBJ2-5
clone_size: .
v_call: TRBV9
d_call: TRBD2
cdr3_nt: TGTGCCAGCAGCGTAGGCACCAGCGGGGGCTGGGAGACCCAGTACTTC
cdr3_aa: CASSVGTSGGWETQYF

j_call: TRBJ2-5
clone_size: .
v_call: TRBV5-1
d_call: .
cdr3_nt: TGCGCCAGCAGCTCGGGAGGGGGCCCAGAGACCCAGTACTTC
cdr3_aa: CASSSGGGPETQYF

j_call: TRBJ1-2
clone_size: .
v_call: TRBV20-1
d_call: TRBD1
cdr3_nt: TGCAGTGCTAGAAGTGACAGGGATGGCTACACCTTC
cdr3_aa: CSARSDRDGYTF

j_call: TRBJ1-2
clone_size: .
v_call: TRBV9
d_call: .
cdr3_nt: TGTGCCAGCAGCGTCGGGACCGGGACTCCGAACTATGGCTACACCTTC
cdr3_aa: CASSVGTGTPNYGYTF

j_call: TRBJ1-6
clone_size: .
v_call: TRBV6-1
d_call: .
cdr3_nt: TGTGCCAGCAGTGAAGGACCAGTGACACCCCTCCACTTT
cdr3_aa: CASSEGPVTPLHF

j_call: TRBJ2-1
clone_size: few
v_call: TRBV7-8
d_call: TRBD2
cdr3_nt: TGTGCCAGCAGCTTAGCTGGCGGGGGTAATGAGCAGTTCTTC
cdr3_aa: CASSLAGGGNEQFF

j_call: TRBJ1-1
clone_size: .
v_call: TRBV3-1
d_call: .
cdr3_nt: TGTGCCAGCAGCCAGCCTCCCTCTCGACCTGGAGAAGCTTTCTTT
cdr3_aa: CASSQPPSRPGEAFF

j_call: TRBJ2-2
clone_size: .
v_call: TRBV2
d_call: .
cdr3_nt: TGTGCCAGCCGTGAGACCATCACCGGGGAGCTGTTTTTT
cdr3_aa: CASRETITGELFF

j_call: TRBJ1-1
clone_size: .
v_call: TRBV7-2
d_call: .
cdr3_nt: TGTGCCAGCAGCCCCCGGAGGGCACAGAACACTGAAGCTTTCTTT
cdr3_aa: CASSPRRAQNTEAFF

j_call: TRBJ2-7
clone_size: .
v_call: TRBV6-1
d_call: .
cdr3_nt: TGTGCCAGCAGTGACCGGGGAGGGCAGGGGGCGCTCAGCGAGCAGTACTTC
cdr3_aa: CASSDRGGQGALSEQYF

j_call: TRBJ2-3
clone_size: .
v_call: TRBV5-6
d_call: TRBD2
cdr3_nt: TGTGCCAGCAGCCTCCGGGACTACGAGCATTTT
cdr3_aa: CASSLRDYEHF

j_call: TRBJ1-1
clone_size: once
v_call: TRBV7-9
d_call: .
cdr3_nt: TGTGCCAGCAGCAATACGGGGGCAGCTTTCTTT
cdr3_aa: CASSNTGAAFF

j_call: TRBJ2-7
clone_size: .
v_call: TRBV15
d_call: TRBD1
cdr3_nt: TGTGCCACCAGCAGAGATCTCGGGACAGGGATTTACGAGCAGTACTTC
cdr3_aa: CATSRDLGTGIYEQYF

j_call: TRBJ2-7
clone_size: .
v_call: TRBV2
d_call: .
cdr3_nt: TGTGCCAGCTTGCCGGACCCAACTTACGAGCAGTACTTC
cdr3_aa: CASLPDPTYEQYF

j_call: TRBJ2-5
clone_size: .
v_call: TRBV12-5
d_call: TRBD2
cdr3_nt: TGTGCTAGTGGTTCGGCTAGCGGTGTAAGGACCCAGTACTTC
cdr3_aa: CASGSASGVRTQYF

j_call: TRBJ1-1
clone_size: .
v_call: TRBV6-1
d_call: .
cdr3_nt: TGTGCCAGCAGTGATAGGATGAACACTGAAGCTTTCTTT
cdr3_aa: CASSDRMNTEAFF

j_call: TRBJ1-1
clone_size: .
v_call: TRBV9
d_call: .
cdr3_nt: TGTGCCAGCAGCGTAGATGACGGCCAGAAGAACACTGAAGCTTTCTTT
cdr3_aa: CASSVDDGQKNTEAFF

j_call: TRBJ1-2
clone_size: .
v_call: TRBV12-3/TRBV12-4
d_call: .
cdr3_nt: TGTGCCAGCAGTTTACCCGGACGCTCGGGGGGCTACACCTTC
cdr3_aa: CASSLPGRSGGYTF

j_call: TRBJ1-2
clone_size: .
v_call: TRBV29-1
d_call: .
cdr3_nt: TGCAGCGTTGAGACAGTGAATGGCTACACCTTC
cdr3_aa: CSVETVNGYTF

j_call: TRBJ1-3
clone_size: .
v_call: TRBV7-2
d_call: .
cdr3_nt: TGTGCCAGCAGCTCGACAGGAGGAAGAAACACCATATATTTT
cdr3_aa: CASSSTGGRNTIYF

j_call: TRBJ2-3
clone_size: once
v_call: TRBV5-1
d_call: .
cdr3_nt: TGCGCCAGCAGGGAAGCGGGTCCCCCCACAGATACGCAGTATTTT
cdr3_aa: CASREAGPPTDTQYF

j_call: TRBJ2-5
clone_size: once
v_call: TRBV20-1
d_call: TRBD2
cdr3_nt: TGCAGTGCTAGCCCCCAAGCGGGGGGGCTTGAGACCCAGTACTTC
cdr3_aa: CSASPQAGGLETQYF

j_call: TRBJ2-3
clone_size: once
v_call: TRBV5-4
d_call: TRBD1
cdr3_nt: TGTGCCAGCAGCCAAGGACAGGCCACAGATACGCAGTATTTT
cdr3_aa: CASSQGQATDTQYF

j_call: TRBJ2-3
clone_size: .
v_call: TRBV2
d_call: TRBD2
cdr3_nt: TGTGCCAGCGAGGGTGCTGGGGCGGGGGGCGACACAGATACGCAGTATTTT
cdr3_aa: CASEGAGAGGDTDTQYF

j_call: TRBJ2-2
clone_size: .
v_call: TRBV6-6
d_call: .
cdr3_nt: TGTGCCAGCAGTCGCGACTTCGACGGGGAGCTGTTTTTT
cdr3_aa: CASSRDFDGELFF

j_call: TRBJ1-1
clone_size: once
v_call: TRBV20-1
d_call: .
cdr3_nt: TGCAGTGCTAGCCCGGACAGGAACACTGAAGCTTTCTTT
cdr3_aa: CSASPDRNTEAFF

j_call: TRBJ2-5
clone_size: .
v_call: TRBV18
d_call: .
cdr3_nt: TGTGCCAGCTCACCACCAGCGGCGCAAGAGACCCAGTACTTC
cdr3_aa: CASSPPAAQETQYF

j_call: TRBJ2-7
clone_size: .
v_call: TRBV21-1
d_call: .
cdr3_nt: TGTGCCAGCCAAGCGGCCGCCTACGAGCAGTACTTC
cdr3_aa: CASQAAAYEQYF

j_call: TRBJ2-5
clone_size: .
v_call: TRBV18
d_call: TRBD2
cdr3_nt: TGTGCCAGCTCGCCGGGACTAGCGGGGGGCCAAGAGACCCAGTACTTC
cdr3_aa: CASSPGLAGGQETQYF

j_call: TRBJ2-5
clone_size: .
v_call: TRBV2
d_call: .
cdr3_nt: TGTGCCAGCAGCCCCGACTTCGGGGACGGGACCCAGTACTTC
cdr3_aa: CASSPDFGDGTQYF

j_call: TRBJ2-7
clone_size: .
v_call: TRBV27
d_call: TRBD2
cdr3_nt: TGTGCCAGCAGTTTATGGCCACTAGCGGGGGGGCCCCACGAGCAGTACTTC
cdr3_aa: CASSLWPLAGGPHEQYF

j_call: TRBJ2-6
clone_size: few
v_call: TRBV9
d_call: .
cdr3_nt: TGTGCCAGTAGTCCACGGGGGTCTGGGGCCAACGTCCTGACTTTC
cdr3_aa: CASSPRGSGANVLTF

j_call: TRBJ2-7
clone_size: few
v_call: TRBV4-1
d_call: .
cdr3_nt: TGCGCCAGCAGCCAAGCGGGCAGCCCTGGAGAGCAGTACTTC
cdr3_aa: CASSQAGSPGEQYF

j_call: TRBJ2-4
clone_size: .
v_call: TRBV20-1
d_call: .
cdr3_nt: TGCAGTGCTAGAGAACCGGCAGGGGTGGACAAAAACATTCAGTACTTC
cdr3_aa: CSAREPAGVDKNIQYF

j_call: TRBJ1-5
clone_size: .
v_call: TRBV6-5
d_call: TRBD1
cdr3_nt: TGTGCCAGCTGGACAGGGGATCAGCCCCAGCATTTT
cdr3_aa: CASWTGDQPQHF

j_call: TRBJ2-7
clone_size: .
v_call: TRBV10-3
d_call: .
cdr3_nt: TGTGCCATCAGTGGGGGAGATTCCTACGAGCAGTACTTC
cdr3_aa: CAISGGDSYEQYF

j_call: TRBJ2-3
clone_size: once
v_call: TRBV15
d_call: .
cdr3_nt: TGTGCCACCAGCAGAGATTGGCTAGCCCGAGATACGCAGTATTTT
cdr3_aa: CATSRDWLARDTQYF